These 20 T cell receptor beta chains came from one sample sequenced in a study of CD8+ T cells in alopecia areata. Following extraction, RNA underwent reverse transcription to cDNA, which served as the sequencing template. Only in-frame clones appear in the TCRdb table, and some are missing; sequencing was by immunoSEQ multiplex PCR. Here the sample spans 150,000 to 200,000 clones, 60% being singletons. Documented treatment: oral pan-JAK inhibitor, 5-10 mg twice daily. The sample in question was CD4+ T cells sorted from blood, obtained at week 24, from a patient treated with tofacitinib. Receptors originate from a human donor with alopecia areata.

The chain links TRBV4-3 to TRBJ1-6, with TRBD1 as a possible D gene (5 bases). With 4 bases removed from V and 5 bases from J, the gap between germline ends came to 18 bases. The CDR3 totals 17 residues. From germline, CDR1 is LGHNA and CDR2 YSLEER. In DNA form, the CDR3 reads TGCGCCAGCAGCCCTACCACCGGGGCTCAGGATAATTCACCCCTCCACTTT. Protein product: CASSPTTGAQDNSPLHF.

This rearrangement joins TRBV29-1 to TRBJ2-3; 10 bases map to TRBD1. V lost 4 bases, J lost 2 bases, and 9 bases stayed unmatched. Germline CDR1 is SQVTM and CDR2 is ANQGSEA. CDR3 length: 16 amino acids. CDR3 in amino acids: CSVGADRGSSTDTQYF. The CDR3 bases are TGCAGCGTTGGGGCGGACAGGGGGTCCTCCACAGATACGCAGTATTTT.

The V and J genes are TRBV30 and TRBJ1-6, with a possible D match to TRBD1 (6 bases). Looked up from germline, CDR1 is GTSNPN and CDR2 is SVGIG (reference sequence). Trimming removed 2 bases from V and 9 bases from J, with 14 bases in between. The CDR3 runs to 14 residues. The CDR3 DNA sequence: TGTGCCTGGAGTTCAACAGGGAATAGTTCACCCCTCCACTTT. Protein product: CAWSSTGNSSPLHF. Complete variable domain (other parts from reference TRBV30 and TRBJ1-6): SQTIHQWPATLVQPVGSPLSLECTVEGTSNPNLYWYRQAAGRGLQLLFYSVGIGQISSEVPQNLSASRPQDRQFILSSKKLLLSDSGFYLCAWSSTGNSSPLHFGNGTRLTVT.

The chain uses TRBV2 and TRBJ2-3, with 10 nucleotides matching TRBD1. In germline, CDR1 is SNHLY, CDR2 FYNNEI. The CDR3 runs 15 residues. J was trimmed by 3 bases and V by 4 bases; bases with no gene match: 4. CDR3 DNA sequence: TGTGCCAGCAGTGCTGACAGGGGGCGTACAGATACGCAGTATTTT. It encodes CASSADRGRTDTQYF.

Comment on this clone: Other nucleotide sequences in the sample specify the same CDR3. V usage is TRBV19 and J usage is TRBJ1-1; D call uncertain. Germline values: CDR1 LNHDA, CDR2 SQIVND (reference sequence). This CDR3 spans 12 amino acids. Trimming removed 5 bases at V and 2 bases at J, with 6 bases between. The CDR3 bases are TGTGCCAGTAGTCGCGTTAACACTGAAGCTTTCTTT. Translating gives CASSRVNTEAFF.

This chain joins TRBV30 and TRBJ2-2; TRBD2 is a possible D gene (5 bases). The CDR3 runs 13 residues. The germline V and J ends were trimmed by 4 bases and 2 bases, with 8 bases remaining between them. The V gene's germline CDR1 is GTSNPN and CDR2 SVGIG (reference sequence). CDR3 in DNA: TGTGCCTGGACTAGCTTTAACACCGGGGAGCTGTTTTTT. It translates to CAWTSFNTGELFF.

In this sample, this clone turned up a few times. This rearrangement joins TRBV5-1 to TRBJ2-6, with 8 positions matching TRBD1. Germline values: CDR1 SGHRS, CDR2 YFSETQ. This CDR3 spans 16 amino acids. J gave up 4 bases and V 3 bases, and 6 bases lay outside the gene matches. The CDR3 DNA reads as TGCGCCAGCAGCTCCCAGGGGGCGCGGGGGGCCAACGTCCTGACTTTC. As protein: CASSSQGARGANVLTF. The complete variable domain, with remaining parts taken from reference TRBV5-1 and TRBJ2-6, reads KAGVTQTPRYLIKTRGQQVTLSCSPISGHRSVSWYQQTPGQGLQFLFEYFSETQRNKGNFPGRFSGRQFSNSRSEMNVSTLELGDSALYLCASSSQGARGANVLTFGAGSRLTVL.

This clone was counted once. This rearrangement joins TRBV9 to TRBJ1-1; D remains unclear. V dropped 4 bases and J dropped 1 base, with 11 bases sitting between them. The CDR3 covers 14 residues. Germline CDR1 reads SGDLS; CDR2 reads YYNGEE. In DNA, the CDR3 is TGTGCCAGCAGCCAAGGACTGACGAACACTGAAGCTTTCTTT. Residues: CASSQGLTNTEAFF.

CDR3 sequence: CASSLDWVTSTDTQYF. CDR3 nucleotide sequence: TGCGCCAGCAGCCTGGACTGGGTCACCAGCACAGATACGCAGTATTTT. The V call is TRBV5-1, the J call TRBJ2-3; maybe TRBD2 (5 bases). With 4 bases removed from V and 0 bases from J, the gap between germline ends came to 15 bases. Per germline, CDR1 SGHRS and CDR2 YFSETQ. This CDR3 is 16 amino acids long. The full variable domain, its missing parts supplied by reference TRBV5-1 and TRBJ2-3, is KAGVTQTPRYLIKTRGQQVTLSCSPISGHRSVSWYQQTPGQGLQFLFEYFSETQRNKGNFPGRFSGRQFSNSRSEMNVSTLELGDSALYLCASSLDWVTSTDTQYFGPGTRLTVL.

The rearrangement joins TRBV29-1 to TRBJ1-2, with D perhaps TRBD1 (6 bases). The V gene's germline CDR1 is SQVTM and CDR2 ANQGSEA. CDR3 length equals 14 residues. Deletions cut 7 bases from V and 7 bases from J, with 22 bases between. The DNA for the CDR3 is TGCAGCGCCCGCCCCCCAGGGGTGCGTGGTGGCTACACCTTC. Its protein is CSARPPGVRGGYTF.

The chain uses TRBV14 and TRBJ2-1, with D possibly matching TRBD2 (6 bases). The CDR3 spans 13 residues. Germline V gene data show CDR1 as SGHDN and CDR2 as FVKESK. V shed 0 bases and J shed 13 bases, with 13 bases lying between them. CDR3 amino acids: CASSQDWRGLQFF. DNA for the CDR3: TGTGCCAGCAGCCAAGATTGGCGGGGCCTCCAGTTCTTC.

The chain is built from TRBV11-2 and TRBJ1-4, with 8 bases matching TRBD1. The CDR3 has 14 residues. Germline V gives CDR1 SGHAT, CDR2 FQNNGV. V dropped 6 bases and J dropped 8; count of bases not matched to a gene: 8. CDR3 residues: CASSYGQGGEKLFF. The CDR3 DNA follows: TGTGCCAGCAGTTACGGACAGGGTGGCGAAAAACTGTTTTTT.

The rearrangement joins TRBV6-5 to TRBJ2-7; D uncertain. Germline V gives CDR1 MNHEY, CDR2 SVGAGI. The CDR3 is 12 residues long. The V end lost 6 bases, the J end lost 3 bases, and 9 bases lay between the germline ends. DNA for the CDR3: TGTGCCAGCAGCCGTAACAACTACGAGCAGTACTTC. It is translated as CASSRNNYEQYF.

The chain couples TRBV27 to TRBJ1-1; D may be TRBD1 (6 bases). CDR1 is MNHEY and CDR2 is SMNVEV in the germline V gene (reference sequence). The germline V and J ends were trimmed by 5 bases and 1 base, with 11 bases remaining between them. CDR3 length: 14 residues. For the CDR3, the DNA is TGTGCCAGCAGTCTCGGACAGCCGAACACTGAAGCTTTCTTT. Translated: CASSLGQPNTEAFF.

This clone was found once. Other DNA variants within this sample encode the same CDR3. The chain combines TRBV30 with TRBJ2-1, with TRBD2 as a possible D gene (5 bases). Trimming stripped 2 bases from V and 8 bases from J, with 7 bases between. Germline CDR1 GTSNPN, CDR2 SVGIG (reference sequence). This CDR3 region has 11 residues. The chain's CDR3 is CAWSSRDEQFF. CDR3 nucleotides: TGTGCCTGGAGTTCGCGGGATGAGCAGTTCTTC.

For the CDR3, the DNA is TGCAGCGTTGAAGATCTTGGAGTAAACACTGAAGCTTTCTTT. Translation: CSVEDLGVNTEAFF. The chain combines TRBV29-1 with TRBJ1-1; D unresolved. Per the germline V gene, CDR1 is SQVTM and CDR2 is ANQGSEA. CDR3 length: 14 residues. Between the trimmed V and J ends, which lost 0 bases and 2 bases, there was a span of 10 bases.

The rearrangement links TRBV27 to TRBJ2-1; 7 bases agree with TRBD2. The CDR3 consists of 12 residues. V lost 6 bases and J lost 11; bases outside the gene matches: 7. CDR1 is MNHEY, CDR2 SMNVEV, per germline (reference sequence). The CDR3: CASSQAGTKQFF. The CDR3 coding sequence is TGTGCCAGCAGCCAGGCCGGGACTAAGCAGTTCTTC.

The chain is built from TRBV12-5 and TRBJ2-5; tentatively, D is TRBD2 (6 bases). The CDR3 runs 14 residues. CDR1 LGHNT and CDR2 FRNRAP come from the germline V gene. V was cut by 3 bases and J by 5 bases, with 13 bases left in between. CDR3 region: CASGLGTDAETQYF. Written as DNA, the CDR3 is TGTGCTAGTGGTTTAGGGACTGACGCGGAGACCCAGTACTTC.

The gene calls are TRBV5-6 and TRBJ2-5; unclear D gene. Looked up from germline, CDR1 is SGHDT and CDR2 is YYEEEE. This CDR3 contains 14 residues. Trimming took 0 bases from V and 1 from J, leaving 7 bases between them. As DNA, the CDR3 is TGTGCCAGCAGCTTGGGAGCCCTCCAAGAGACCCAGTACTTC. This codes for CASSLGALQETQYF.

The chain employs TRBV2 and TRBJ2-1, with TRBD2 matching over 8 bases. Germline V gives CDR1 SNHLY, CDR2 FYNNEI. The CDR3 spans 12 residues. V was clipped by 7 bases and J by 12 bases; unmatched bases: 8. CDR3 in DNA: TGTGCCAGCATCGATAGGGGGACTAGGCAGTTCTTC. Translated, it gives CASIDRGTRQFF. The whole variable domain, filled in from reference TRBV2 and TRBJ2-1, reads EPEVTQTPSHQVTQMGQEVILRCVPISNHLYFYWYRQILGQKVEFLVSFYNNEISEKSEIFDDQFSVERPDGSNFTLKIRSTKLEDSAMYFCASIDRGTRQFFGPGTRLTVL.